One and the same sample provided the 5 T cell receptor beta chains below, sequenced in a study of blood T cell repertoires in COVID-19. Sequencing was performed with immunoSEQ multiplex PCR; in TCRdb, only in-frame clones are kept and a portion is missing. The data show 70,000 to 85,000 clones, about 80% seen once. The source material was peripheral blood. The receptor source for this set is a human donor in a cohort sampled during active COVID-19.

CDR3: CATSEAQRANVLTF. The CDR3 coding sequence is TGTGCCACCAGTGAAGCCCAACGGGCCAACGTCCTGACTTTC. The chain recombines TRBV24-1 with TRBJ2-6; D unresolved. CDR1 KGHDR and CDR2 SFDVKD come from the germline V gene. This CDR3 is built from 14 residues. V was pared by 4 bases and J by 5 bases, with 8 bases between.

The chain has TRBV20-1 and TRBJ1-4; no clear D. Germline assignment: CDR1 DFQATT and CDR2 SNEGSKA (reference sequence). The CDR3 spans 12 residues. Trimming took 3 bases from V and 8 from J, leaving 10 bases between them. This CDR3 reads CSASSGKEKLFF. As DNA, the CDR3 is TGCAGTGCTAGTTCGGGTAAAGAAAAACTGTTTTTT.

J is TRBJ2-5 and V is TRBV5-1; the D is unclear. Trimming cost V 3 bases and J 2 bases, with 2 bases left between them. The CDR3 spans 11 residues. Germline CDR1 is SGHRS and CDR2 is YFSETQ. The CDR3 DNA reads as TGCGCCAGCAGCTCTCAAGAGACCCAGTACTTC. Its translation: CASSSQETQYF.

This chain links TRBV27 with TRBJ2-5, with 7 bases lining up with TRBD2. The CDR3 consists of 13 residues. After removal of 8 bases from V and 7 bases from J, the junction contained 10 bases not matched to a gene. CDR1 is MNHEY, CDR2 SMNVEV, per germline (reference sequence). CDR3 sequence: CASQAGRMGTQYF. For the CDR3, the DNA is TGTGCCAGCCAAGCGGGAAGGATGGGGACCCAGTACTTC.

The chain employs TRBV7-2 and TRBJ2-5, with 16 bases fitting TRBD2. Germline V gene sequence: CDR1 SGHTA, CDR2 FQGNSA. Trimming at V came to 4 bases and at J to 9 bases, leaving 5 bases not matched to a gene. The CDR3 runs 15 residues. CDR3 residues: CASSSGLAGGVAQYF. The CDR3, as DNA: TGTGCCAGCAGCTCGGGACTAGCGGGGGGGGTGGCCCAGTACTTC.